Below are 14 T cell receptor beta chains sequenced from a single sample in a study of CD4 T cells in relation to SARS-CoV-2 and coronaviruses. Unexposed donor CD4+ T cells date from about 2011-2018, before the COVID-19 pandemic. Isolation of CD4+ T cells took place after about 9 days in culture. These receptors are not linked to any known antigen. Measured with immunoSEQ multiplex PCR; TCRdb has only the in-frame clones, and not every one. The data show tens of thousands of clones, with about two thirds seen just once and around an eighth held by the top ten. The source material was CD4+ T cells from PBMCs, cultured in vitro. These receptors came from a human donor in good health.

The chain joins TRBV19 to TRBJ1-6, with TRBD1 matching over 7 bases. CDR1 is LNHDA, CDR2 SQIVND, per germline (reference sequence). The length of the CDR3 is 15 residues. After removal of 6 bases from V and 9 bases from J, the junction contained 11 bases not matched to a gene. The chain's CDR3 is CASSTAQGRVSPLHF. The CDR3 coding sequence is TGTGCCAGTAGCACGGCACAGGGGCGTGTTTCACCCCTCCACTTT.

The V call is TRBV20-1, the J call TRBJ2-7; D call uncertain. Germline V gene lookup returns CDR1 DFQATT and CDR2 SNEGSKA (reference sequence). The CDR3 is made up of 11 amino acids. The DNA for the CDR3 is TGCAGGTCGTGCGGATGCTACGAGCAGTACTTC. Encoded protein: CRSCGCYEQYF.

The chain uses TRBV29-1 and TRBJ1-2; TRBD1 might be the D (5 bases). The CDR3 consists of 11 residues. From germline, CDR1 is SQVTM and CDR2 ANQGSEA. V lost 4 bases, J lost 6 bases, and 9 bases lay in between. CDR3 coding DNA: TGCAGCGTTGCCCGGGGGAATGGCTACACCTTC. Translation: CSVARGNGYTF.

The rearrangement joins TRBV14 to TRBJ2-5; TRBD1 agrees at 7 bases. The length of the CDR3 is 16 residues. With V trimmed by 6 bases and J by 0 bases, 10 bases remained unmatched. Germline loops: CDR1 SGHDN, CDR2 FVKESK. This CDR3 reads CASRIATGPYQETQYF. CDR3 in DNA: TGTGCCAGCAGGATAGCGACAGGGCCTTACCAAGAGACCCAGTACTTC.

CDR3 residues: CAISGQVNTEAFF. The DNA for the CDR3 is TGTGCCATCAGTGGACAGGTGAACACTGAAGCTTTCTTT. V is TRBV10-3 and J is TRBJ1-1; D possibly corresponds to TRBD1 (6 bases). CDR1 and CDR2 (germline): ENHRY, SYGVKD. The CDR3 spans 13 residues. The V end was cut by 4 bases, the J end by 0 bases, with 6 bases between.

The chain uses TRBV11-2 and TRBJ2-3, with TRBD2 matching over 8 bases. From germline, CDR1 is SGHAT and CDR2 FQNNGV. The CDR3 is 17 amino acids. V was clipped by 3 bases and J by 2 bases; unmatched bases: 10. CDR3 loop: CASSLEGRGATTDTQYF. Here the CDR3 DNA reads TGTGCCAGCAGCTTGGAGGGGCGGGGGGCCACCACAGATACGCAGTATTTT.

This clone has only a few counts. This chain uses TRBV18 with TRBJ1-1, with no clear D. CDR3 length: 14 residues. V was pared by 3 bases and J by 4 bases, with 12 bases between. CDR1 is KGHSH, CDR2 LQKENI, per germline. CDR3 nucleotides: TGTGCCAGCTCACCCGGGGAACTGGGCACTGAAGCTTTCTTT. Encoded protein: CASSPGELGTEAFF.

This sequence joins TRBV7-9 and TRBJ2-1; D may correspond to TRBD1 or TRBD2 (5 bases each). Germline loops: CDR1 SEHNR, CDR2 FQNEAQ (reference sequence). The CDR3 length is 15 residues. Trimming took 2 bases from V and 6 from J, leaving 14 bases between them. CDR3 bases: TGTGCCAGCAGCTTATTCCACCTTGGGGGCAATGAGCAGTTCTTC. This translates into CASSLFHLGGNEQFF.

The chain links TRBV11-3 to TRBJ1-5; no definite D call. V lost 6 bases to trimming and J lost 1 base, with 4 bases between them. The CDR3 is 12 residues long. Looked up from germline, CDR1 is SGHNT and CDR2 is YENEEA. CDR3 bases: TGTGCCAGCAGGGACAGCAATCAGCCCCAGCATTTT. This codes for CASRDSNQPQHF.

CDR3 nucleotides: TGTGCCAGCAGCTTGTCGATGGGCCAGGACGTCGGTACGCAGTATTTT. It yields the protein CASSLSMGQDVGTQYF. V gene TRBV7-2 combines with J gene TRBJ2-3; D gene unclear. The germline gives CDR1 SGHTA, CDR2 FQGNSA. The CDR3 runs to 16 residues. The germline V and J ends were trimmed by 3 bases and 8 bases, with 21 bases remaining between them.

The chain employs TRBV5-1 and TRBJ2-1; D perhaps matches TRBD2 (6 bases). Germline V gene data show CDR1 as SGHRS and CDR2 as YFSETQ. The CDR3 covers 15 residues. V was pared by 4 bases and J by 0 bases, with 11 bases between. DNA of the CDR3: TGCGCCAGCAGCGCGGCGGAGGGCTCCTACAATGAGCAGTTCTTC. It codes for CASSAAEGSYNEQFF.

The J gene is TRBJ1-1, the V gene TRBV12-2; no check of the table's D call, TRBD1, against the DNA was made. TRBV12-2 is noted as a pseudogene. CDR3 length equals 16 residues. CDR3 residues: CASRLVPGQSFTEAFF. The CDR3 bases are TGTGCAAGTCGCTTAGTCCCCGGACAGTCGTTCACTGAAGCTTTCTTT.

V usage is TRBV7-8 and J usage is TRBJ2-3; D ambiguous. V dropped 0 bases and J dropped 1 base, with 8 bases sitting between them. The germline CDR1 and CDR2 sequences are SGHVS and FQNEAQ. The CDR3 runs to 15 residues. CDR3 loop: CASSLAWGGTDTQYF. The CDR3 DNA reads as TGTGCCAGCAGCTTAGCGTGGGGTGGCACAGATACGCAGTATTTT.

This clone has a handful of counts. The CDR3 DNA sequence: TGTGCCAGCAGCTCCCGGGACAGGGACTCACCCCTCCACTTT. Its protein is CASSSRDRDSPLHF. The chain is built from TRBV7-2 and TRBJ1-6; 9 positions agree with TRBD1. The germline V gene encodes CDR1 SGHTA and CDR2 FQGNSA. V shed 4 bases and J 10 bases; nucleotides not matched to a gene: 5. This CDR3 region has 14 residues.